Each of the 15 T cell receptor beta chains below was sequenced from the same sample in a study of T cell repertoires in ileal Crohn's disease. TCRdb keeps only in-frame clones here, not all; method: immunoSEQ multiplex PCR. The table includes 15,000 to 20,000 clones, roughly 76% detected once. The time point denotes: inflamed ileum from the surgical specimen. Sequencing input: ileal tissue. These receptors were taken from an adult with Crohn's disease.

Written as DNA, the CDR3 is TGTGCCAGCAGCTTAGGCCCTATGGCTGGGGACGGCTACACCTTC. Translation gives CASSLGPMAGDGYTF. The gene calls are TRBV11-2 and TRBJ1-2; the D gene is possibly TRBD1 (5 bases). V was pared by 1 base and J by 8 bases, with 17 bases between. Germline CDR1 is SGHAT and CDR2 is FQNNGV. The CDR3 extends over 15 amino acids.

The J gene is TRBJ2-7, the V gene TRBV7-9; 11 bases match TRBD1. Per germline, CDR1 SEHNR and CDR2 FQNEAQ (reference sequence). There are 17 residues in the CDR3. The junction had 9 bases not matched to a gene; V was cut back by 5 bases and J by 0 bases. The CDR3 nucleotides read TGTGCCAGCAGCCCCAGCACCGGGACAGGGGGCTCCTACGAGCAGTACTTC. Translation gives CASSPSTGTGGSYEQYF.

This clone has just a few counts. The J gene is TRBJ2-1, the V gene TRBV4-3, with D possibly matching TRBD2 (6 bases). Germline CDR1 reads LGHNA; CDR2 reads YSLEER. The CDR3 has 18 amino acids. Trimming stripped 0 bases from V and 0 bases from J, with 15 bases between. This CDR3 reads CASSQEGLEGVSYNEQFF. DNA of the CDR3: TGCGCCAGCAGCCAAGAAGGTCTGGAGGGTGTCTCCTACAATGAGCAGTTCTTC.

The chain has TRBV5-1 and TRBJ2-3; TRBD2 aligns across 10 bases. V trimming: 5 bases; J trimming: 1 base; junction bases outside the gene matches: 4. The CDR3 is 15 amino acids. Per the germline V gene, CDR1 is SGHRS and CDR2 is YFSETQ. CDR3 DNA sequence: TGCGCCAGCAGGGGGCTAGCGGGGGGCACAGATACGCAGTATTTT. Encoded protein: CASRGLAGGTDTQYF.

The V gene is TRBV28, the J gene TRBJ2-4; tentative D call: TRBD2 (6 bases). The CDR3 consists of 16 residues. Trimming stripped 5 bases from V and 0 bases from J, with 14 bases between. In germline, CDR1 is MDHEN, CDR2 SYDVKM. The CDR3 protein is CASSPALGGAKNIQYF. As DNA, the CDR3 is TGTGCCAGCAGTCCAGCCCTGGGAGGAGCCAAAAACATTCAGTACTTC. The entire variable domain, with the rest obtained from reference TRBV28 and TRBJ2-4, is as follows: DVKVTQSSRYLVKRTGEKVFLECVQDMDHENMFWYRQDPGLGLRLIYFSYDVKMKEKGDIPEGYSVSREKKERFSLILESASTNQTSMYLCASSPALGGAKNIQYFGAGTRLSVL.

V and J are TRBV19 and TRBJ2-7, with 8 bases identical to TRBD1. The V segment lost 5 bases and the J segment 2 bases; nucleotides outside the gene matches: 8. The germline gives CDR1 LNHDA, CDR2 SQIVND (reference sequence). The CDR3 loop spans 15 amino acids. The CDR3 DNA sequence: TGTGCCAGTAGTTCCCGGACAGGGATGACCTACGAGCAGTACTTC. Its translation: CASSSRTGMTYEQYF.

The chain links TRBV10-3 to TRBJ2-7, with D unresolved. Germline V CDR1 and CDR2: ENHRY, SYGVKD. Trimming left V 4 bases short and J 7 bases short, with 23 bases between. The CDR3 runs 16 residues. CDR3 sequence: CAISGGWATPVPEQYF. As DNA, the CDR3 is TGTGCCATCAGTGGGGGTTGGGCAACCCCCGTACCGGAGCAGTACTTC.

This chain uses TRBV19 with TRBJ1-2; no clear D. Germline values: CDR1 LNHDA, CDR2 SQIVND (reference sequence). The V end was cut by 6 bases, the J end by 3 bases, with 14 bases between. CDR3 length equals 14 residues. The CDR3, as DNA: TGTGCCAGTAGCCCACAGATTTTGGACTATGGCTACACCTTC. Its protein is CASSPQILDYGYTF. Together with reference TRBV19 and TRBJ1-2, the CDR3 gives the full variable domain: DGGITQSPKYLFRKEGQNVTLSCEQNLNHDAMYWYRQDPGQGLRLIYYSQIVNDFQKGDIAEGYSVSREKKESFPLTVTSAQKNPTAFYLCASSPQILDYGYTFGSGTRLTVV.

This sequence joins TRBV29-1 and TRBJ2-1; no clear D gene. Germline values: CDR1 SQVTM, CDR2 ANQGSEA. Trimming took off 7 bases at V and 0 bases at J, with 13 bases between the two ends. CDR3 length: 14 amino acids. The DNA for the CDR3 is TGCAGCGCCGCGCCGAGGAGCTCCTACAATGAGCAGTTCTTC. Residues: CSAAPRSSYNEQFF.

This clone was counted a single time. This rearrangement joins TRBV28 to TRBJ1-6; D is possibly TRBD1 (6 bases). The ends were cut back, 5 bases at V and 7 bases at J, with 15 bases in the middle. CDR1 and CDR2 (germline): MDHEN, SYDVKM. The CDR3 length is 15 residues. CDR3 sequence: CASSPLAGGNSPLHF. The CDR3 bases are TGTGCCAGCAGTCCCCTCGCGGGGGGCAATTCACCCCTCCACTTT. Variable domain in full (rest from reference TRBV28 and TRBJ1-6): DVKVTQSSRYLVKRTGEKVFLECVQDMDHENMFWYRQDPGLGLRLIYFSYDVKMKEKGDIPEGYSVSREKKERFSLILESASTNQTSMYLCASSPLAGGNSPLHFGNGTRLTVT.

The chain is built from TRBV5-6 and TRBJ2-7; D gene unclear. V lost 4 bases and J 6 bases, leaving 11 bases between the germline ends. The germline gives CDR1 SGHDT, CDR2 YYEEEE. The CDR3 covers 12 residues. CDR3 sequence: CASSALGIEQYF. DNA for the CDR3: TGTGCCAGCAGCGCGCTAGGGATCGAGCAGTACTTC.

This rearrangement joins TRBV4-3 to TRBJ1-4, with a weak D call TRBD1 (6 bases). The germline V and J ends were trimmed by 4 bases and 0 bases, with 9 bases remaining between them. The CDR3 is 15 residues long. Germline CDR1 is LGHNA and CDR2 is YSLEER. CDR3 sequence: CASSPRQATNEKLFF. The CDR3 DNA reads as TGCGCCAGCAGCCCTCGACAGGCAACTAATGAAAAACTGTTTTTT.

This clone was observed a few times. This sequence joins TRBV9 and TRBJ1-2, with D tentatively TRBD1 (5 bases). The V end was cut by 7 bases, the J end by 5 bases, with 21 bases between. The CDR3 is 15 amino acids. The germline gives CDR1 SGDLS, CDR2 YYNGEE. The DNA for the CDR3 is TGTGCCAGCGGGAGCCCCCGAGACAGAGTTTATGGCTACACCTTC. This encodes CASGSPRDRVYGYTF.

This clone has a handful of counts. CDR3 in amino acids: CASSEKPTSQQYF. CDR3 nucleotide sequence: TGCGCCAGCAGTGAAAAACCGACAAGCCAGCAGTACTTC. The V call is TRBV10-1, the J call TRBJ2-7; D not certain. V dropped 3 bases and J dropped 8 bases, with 14 bases sitting between them. Germline CDR1 reads WNHNN; CDR2 reads SYGVQD (reference sequence). This CDR3 is built from 13 residues.

This clone appeared once. CDR3 residues: CASSPDREGNQPQHF. CDR3 nucleotide sequence: TGTGCCAGCAGCCCGGACAGGGAAGGCAATCAGCCCCAGCATTTT. The chain couples TRBV4-2 to TRBJ1-5; TRBD1 matches at 8 bases. Germline CDR1 and CDR2: LGHNA and YNFKEQ. The junction had 4 bases not matched to a gene; V was cut back by 4 bases and J by 2 bases. This CDR3 spans 15 amino acids.